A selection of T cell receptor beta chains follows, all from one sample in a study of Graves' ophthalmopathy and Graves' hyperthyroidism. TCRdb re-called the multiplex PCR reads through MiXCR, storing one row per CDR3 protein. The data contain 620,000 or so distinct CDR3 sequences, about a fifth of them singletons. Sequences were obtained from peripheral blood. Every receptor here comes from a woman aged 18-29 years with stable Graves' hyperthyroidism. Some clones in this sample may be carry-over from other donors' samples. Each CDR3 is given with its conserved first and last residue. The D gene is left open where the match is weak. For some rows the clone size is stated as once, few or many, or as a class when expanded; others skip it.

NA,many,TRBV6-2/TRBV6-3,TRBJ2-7,CASRTGEGLSYEQYF,TGTGCCAGCAGAACTGGGGAAGGGCTCTCCTACGAGCAGTACTTC
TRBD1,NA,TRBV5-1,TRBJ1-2,CASREARDSLGYGYTF,TGCGCCAGCAGGGAAGCCCGGGACAGCCTTGGTTATGGCTACACCTTC
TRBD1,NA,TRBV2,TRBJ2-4,CASSDRDNKNIQYF,TGTGCCAGCAGCGACAGGGATAACAAAAACATTCAGTACTTC
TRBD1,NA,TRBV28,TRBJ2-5,CASSSDRELRETQYF,TGTGCCAGCAGTTCGGACAGGGAGCTTCGCGAGACCCAGTACTTC
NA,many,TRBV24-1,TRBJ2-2,CATSDLARTNTGELFF,TGTGCCACCAGTGATCTCGCTAGAACGAACACCGGGGAGCTGTTTTTT
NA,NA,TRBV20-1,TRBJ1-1,CSARDKRRPFF,TGCAGTGCTAGAGATAAGAGGCGGCCTTTCTTT
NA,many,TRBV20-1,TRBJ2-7,CSALGPGPEYEQYF,TGCAGTGCCCTCGGGCCGGGGCCTGAGTACGAGCAGTACTTC
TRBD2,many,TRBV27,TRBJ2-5,CASSSLVVAGGTHQETQYF,TGTGCCAGCAGTTCCCTCGTGGTAGCGGGGGGTACTCACCAAGAGACCCAGTACTTC
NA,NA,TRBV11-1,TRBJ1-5,CASSLIILAVDVSLHF,TGTGCCAGCAGCTTAATAATTTTGGCAGTAGATGTGTCGCTGCATTTT
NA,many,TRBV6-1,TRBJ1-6,CASRPGSPNSPLHF,TGTGCCAGCAGACCAGGGTCCCCCAATTCACCCCTCCACTTT
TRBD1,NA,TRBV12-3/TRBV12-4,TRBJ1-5,CASTQGDQPQHF,TGTGCCAGCACTCAGGGGGACCAGCCCCAGCATTTT
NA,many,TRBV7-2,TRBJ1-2,CASSLITGNYGYTF,TGTGCCAGCAGCTTAATCACAGGGAACTATGGCTACACCTTC
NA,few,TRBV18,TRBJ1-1,CASSPQTQNTEAFF,TGTGCCAGCTCACCACAAACTCAGAACACTGAAGCTTTCTTT
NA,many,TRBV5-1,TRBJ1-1,CASSFSRIENTEAFF,TGCGCCAGCAGCTTTTCCCGGATAGAGAACACTGAAGCTTTCTTT
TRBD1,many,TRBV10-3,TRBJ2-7,CAISDPGGMREQYF,TGTGCCATCAGTGATCCAGGGGGTATGCGCGAGCAGTACTTC
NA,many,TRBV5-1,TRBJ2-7,CASSSPDRPYWEQYF,TGCGCCAGCAGCTCCCCGGACCGACCATACTGGGAGCAGTACTTC
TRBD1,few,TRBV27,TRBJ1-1,CASSLSDTGAAEAFF,TGTGCCAGCAGTTTATCGGATACAGGGGCCGCTGAAGCTTTCTTT
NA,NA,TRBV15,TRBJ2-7,CATSREAPDSHPYEQYF,TGTGCCACCAGCAGAGAAGCCCCAGACAGCCACCCCTACGAGCAGTACTTC
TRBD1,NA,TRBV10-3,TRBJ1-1,CAIRPQGELNTEAFF,TGTGCCATCAGACCTCAGGGGGAATTGAACACTGAAGCTTTCTTT
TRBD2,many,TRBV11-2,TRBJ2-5,CASNPTMGGETQYF,TGTGCCAGCAACCCGACAATGGGAGGGGAGACCCAGTACTTC
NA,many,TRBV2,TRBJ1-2,CASRGYRDTSPYGYTF,TGTGCCAGCAGAGGCTACCGGGACACCAGTCCCTATGGCTACACCTTC
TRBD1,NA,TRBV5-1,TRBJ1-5,CASSLDGTGGNQPQHF,TGCGCCAGCAGCTTGGATGGGACAGGGGGCAATCAGCCCCAGCATTTT
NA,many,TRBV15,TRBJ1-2,CATSRDGNYGYTF,TGTGCCACCAGCCGGGACGGTAACTATGGCTACACCTTC
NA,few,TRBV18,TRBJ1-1,CASSRGAAVNTEAFF,TGTGCCAGCTCTCGGGGCGCGGCGGTGAACACTGAAGCTTTCTTT
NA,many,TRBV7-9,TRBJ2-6,CASSFWTQGANVLTF,TGTGCCAGCAGCTTTTGGACGCAAGGGGCCAACGTCCTGACTTTC
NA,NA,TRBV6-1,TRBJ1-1,CASSVAEFMNTEAFF,TGTGCCAGCAGTGTTGCCGAATTCATGAACACTGAAGCTTTCTTT
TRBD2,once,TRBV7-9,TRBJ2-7,CASSPVGLAGLAF,TGTGCCAGCAGCCCAGTGGGACTAGCGGGTCTTGCCTTC
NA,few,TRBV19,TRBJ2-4,CATAGGRGKNIQYF,TGTGCCACGGCCGGGGGAAGGGGCAAAAACATTCAGTACTTC
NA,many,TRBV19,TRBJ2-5,CASSDRRQETQYF,TGTGCCAGTAGTGACAGGAGGCAAGAGACCCAGTACTTC
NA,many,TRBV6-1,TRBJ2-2,CASSQGATGELFF,TGTGCCAGCAGCCAGGGAGCCACCGGGGAGCTGTTTTTT
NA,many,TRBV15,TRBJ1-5,CATSRDGGGNQPQHF,TGTGCCACCAGCAGAGATGGTGGGGGCAATCAGCCCCAGCATTTT
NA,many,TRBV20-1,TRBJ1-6,CSVRGEAPLHF,TGCAGTGTGAGAGGGGAGGCACCCCTCCACTTT
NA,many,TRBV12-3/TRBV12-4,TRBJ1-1,CASSLGQPQNTEAFF,TGTGCCAGCAGCCTCGGGCAGCCCCAGAACACTGAAGCTTTCTTT
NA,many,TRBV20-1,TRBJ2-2,CSVKRGAMNTGELFF,TGCAGTGTTAAGAGGGGGGCCATGAACACCGGGGAGCTGTTTTTT
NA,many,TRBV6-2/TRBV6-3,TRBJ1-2,CASYARNYGYTF,TGTGCCAGCTATGCCAGGAACTATGGCTACACCTTC
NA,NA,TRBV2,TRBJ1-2,CASSPGQLFNYGYTF,TGTGCCAGCAGCCCAGGACAGCTTTTTAACTATGGCTACACCTTC
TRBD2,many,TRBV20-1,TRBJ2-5,CSARTSGQETQYF,TGCAGTGCGCGGACTAGCGGGCAAGAGACCCAGTACTTC
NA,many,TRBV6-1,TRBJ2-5,CASSEALGFGTAYF,TGTGCCAGCAGTGAAGCGTTGGGGTTCGGGACCGCTTACTTC
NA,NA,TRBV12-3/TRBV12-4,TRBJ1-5,CTSSSVGNQHF,TGTACCAGCAGTTCGGTCGGTAACCAGCATTTT
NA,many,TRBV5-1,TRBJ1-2,CASSLVQGRPGYTF,TGCGCCAGCAGCTTGGTACAGGGAAGGCCTGGCTACACCTTC
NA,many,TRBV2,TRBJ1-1,CASKKDSLNTEAFF,TGTGCCAGCAAAAAGGACAGCTTGAACACTGAAGCTTTCTTT
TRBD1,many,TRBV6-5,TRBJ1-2,CASSHGTEVSGYTF,TGTGCCAGCAGCCACGGGACAGAAGTGTCTGGCTACACCTTC
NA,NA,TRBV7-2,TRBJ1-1,CASSPRRVTAEAFF,TGTGCCAGCAGCCCCCGGAGGGTGACCGCTGAAGCTTTCTTT